This TCR beta chain came from a study of lymphopenia after photon versus proton radiotherapy. About this clone itself: Its matching antigen is unknown.

General observations from the study: After the lymphocyte nadir, photon-treated repertoires showed oligoclonal expansion, especially of CD8+ Temra cells. Photon-treated patients lost naive T cells and TCR diversity; proton-treated stayed stable. Survival link was tested only in deceased patients; proton benefit remains a possibility. Larger post-nadir TCR diversity loss correlated inversely with survival in deceased patients.

Libraries were prepared by immunoSEQ multiplex PCR; TCRdb keeps only in-frame clonotypes and omits some of them. The repertoire includes more than 20,000 clones, around 83% of them detected once, and 5.2% sits in the top ten. With 5 bases clipped from V and 3 bases from J, the junction kept 7 bases outside the gene matches. Germline assignment: CDR1 LNHDA and CDR2 SQIVND (reference sequence). CDR3 length: 15 residues. The V and J genes are TRBV19 and TRBJ1-5; 7 bases agree with TRBD1. Material: peripheral blood, obtained from a patient treated with photon-based radiotherapy. The source is a man aged 25-40 years with gastric cancer. CDR3 amino acids: CASSLGQDNNQPQHF. The CDR3 DNA reads TGTGCCAGTAGTTTAGGACAGGACAACAATCAGCCCCAGCATTTT.